This T cell receptor (beta chain) appears in the sequencing data of a study of T-cell reconstitution after alpha-beta-depleted transplantation in children. Whole-study findings and limits: Diversity and T-cell counts at one year after transplant derived mostly from new T cells. There were some patients whose high TCRbeta diversity at day 60 came from surviving recipient T cells and thymic progenitors. Expanded graft clones numbering several hundred reportedly gave rise to alpha-beta T cells about two months after transplant.

Molecular barcoding with unique molecular identifiers was used for the TCRbeta library. TCRdb used MiXCR to reprocess the PCR reads, holding one entry per CDR3 protein. The sample has about 440,000 distinct CDR3 sequences; 43% are singletons. After removal of 2 bases from V and 6 bases from J, the junction contained 9 bases not matched to a gene. Germline V CDR1 and CDR2: SQVTM, ANQGSEA. The CDR3 covers 15 residues. This clonotype was recorded at least ten times. The target antigen is unknown. The sample in question was PBMCs, obtained before TCRalphabeta/CD19-depleted stem cell transplant. The gene calls are TRBV29-1 and TRBJ2-7; TRBD1 matches at 11 bases. The clonotype originates from a girl aged 2-9 years with aplastic anemia, due to receive a stem cell transplant. Written as DNA, the CDR3 is TGCAGCGTTGAACACCGGGACAGGGGGAAACGCGAGCAGTACTTC. Its protein is CSVEHRDRGKREQYF.